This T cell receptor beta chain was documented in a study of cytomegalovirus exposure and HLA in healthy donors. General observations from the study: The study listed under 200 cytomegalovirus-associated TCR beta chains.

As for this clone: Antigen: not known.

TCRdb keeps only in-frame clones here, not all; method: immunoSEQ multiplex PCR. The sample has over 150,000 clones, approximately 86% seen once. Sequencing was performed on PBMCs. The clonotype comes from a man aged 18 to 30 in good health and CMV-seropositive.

CDR3 in amino acids: CSVEEGLAGIYNEQFF. In DNA, the CDR3 is TGCAGCGTTGAAGAGGGACTAGCGGGAATCTACAATGAGCAGTTCTTC. This chain links TRBV29-1 with TRBJ2-1, with 13 bases aligning to TRBD2. The CDR3 is 16 residues long. CDR1 SQVTM and CDR2 ANQGSEA come from the germline V gene. V trimming: 0 bases; J trimming: 3 bases; junction bases outside the gene matches: 2.